This T cell receptor beta chain is drawn from a study of beta chain features in type 1 diabetes. Background on the study: In all, about 100,000,000 sorted cells from all samples were analyzed. Study results and limitations: Within each of all four CD4+ subsets, Type 1 diabetes patients had TCRB CDR3s that were moderately but significantly shorter.

By way of CD45RO/CCR7/CD25/CD127/CD95/CD27, the CD4+ regulatory, stem cell-like memory, central memory and naive cells were sorted. A few counts support this clone. Its antigen is as yet unknown. Reverse transcription of all isolated RNA meant that expressed TCRB transcripts were sequenced. This table comes from immunoSEQ multiplex PCR, and its TCRdb copy is limited to in-frame clones, with some not included. In the table there are 350,000 to 450,000 clones, more than 12% of which are singletons. There are 14 residues in the CDR3. The germline gives CDR1 MNHEY, CDR2 SVGAGI. V was cut by 4 bases and J by 6 bases, with 13 bases left in between.

V is TRBV6-5 and J is TRBJ2-1; the D gene is possibly TRBD1 (5 bases). The clonotype comes from a woman aged 18-30 years in good health. Sequenced sample: naive CD4+ T cells from blood. CDR3 sequence: CASSLGRLFNEQFF. CDR3 nucleotides: TGTGCCAGCAGTTTGGGGCGACTTTTCAATGAGCAGTTCTTC.